What follows are 4 T cell receptor beta chains derived from one specimen sequenced in a study of T cell responses to AZD1222 COVID-19 vaccine. Sequenced by immunoSEQ multiplex PCR; TCRdb stores in-frame clones only, minus some. The table lists 140,000 to 150,000 clones, about 93% of them singletons. The sequencing used peripheral blood, collected on day 0 of AZD1222 vaccination. The receptors shown here come from an adult in good health.

The genes are TRBV5-8 and TRBJ2-7; D may correspond to TRBD1 or TRBD2 (5 bases each). Germline CDR1 and CDR2: SGHTS and YDEGEE. Trimming pared 4 bases from V and 3 bases from J, leaving 14 bases between. The CDR3 length is 14 residues. The DNA of the CDR3 is TGTGCCAGCAGCCGGGACCCTCGGGGCTACGAGCAGTACTTC. Residues: CASSRDPRGYEQYF.

This rearrangement joins TRBV10-2 to TRBJ1-2; 10 nucleotides align to TRBD1. The CDR3 has 14 amino acids. Germline lookup yields CDR1 WSHSY and CDR2 SAAADI. The trim removed 6 bases at V and 4 bases at J, leaving 5 bases unmatched. CDR3 coding DNA: TGCGCCAGCAGGGGGGGACAGGGGACCTATGGCTACACCTTC. Protein sequence: CASRGGQGTYGYTF.

This clone was picked up a small number of times. The chain employs TRBV5-1 and TRBJ2-3; D unclear. The germline gives CDR1 SGHRS, CDR2 YFSETQ. Deletions cut 4 bases from V and 2 bases from J, with 11 bases between. This CDR3 has 14 amino acids. In DNA, the CDR3 is TGCGCCAGCAGCATTGAACAGCCCACAGATACGCAGTATTTT. Amino acid sequence: CASSIEQPTDTQYF. Together with reference TRBV5-1 and TRBJ2-3, the CDR3 gives the full variable domain: KAGVTQTPRYLIKTRGQQVTLSCSPISGHRSVSWYQQTPGQGLQFLFEYFSETQRNKGNFPGRFSGRQFSNSRSEMNVSTLELGDSALYLCASSIEQPTDTQYFGPGTRLTVL.

This chain connects TRBV7-9 to TRBJ2-5, with a possible D match to TRBD2 (5 bases). This CDR3 has 18 amino acids. V lost 6 bases and J lost 4, with 27 bases in between. Per the germline V gene, CDR1 is SEHNR and CDR2 is FQNEAQ (reference sequence). The CDR3 bases are TGTGCCAGCAGACTAGTAGGTGGCGGACGCGGACGTCGAGAGACCCAGTACTTC. Translating gives CASRLVGGGRGRRETQYF.